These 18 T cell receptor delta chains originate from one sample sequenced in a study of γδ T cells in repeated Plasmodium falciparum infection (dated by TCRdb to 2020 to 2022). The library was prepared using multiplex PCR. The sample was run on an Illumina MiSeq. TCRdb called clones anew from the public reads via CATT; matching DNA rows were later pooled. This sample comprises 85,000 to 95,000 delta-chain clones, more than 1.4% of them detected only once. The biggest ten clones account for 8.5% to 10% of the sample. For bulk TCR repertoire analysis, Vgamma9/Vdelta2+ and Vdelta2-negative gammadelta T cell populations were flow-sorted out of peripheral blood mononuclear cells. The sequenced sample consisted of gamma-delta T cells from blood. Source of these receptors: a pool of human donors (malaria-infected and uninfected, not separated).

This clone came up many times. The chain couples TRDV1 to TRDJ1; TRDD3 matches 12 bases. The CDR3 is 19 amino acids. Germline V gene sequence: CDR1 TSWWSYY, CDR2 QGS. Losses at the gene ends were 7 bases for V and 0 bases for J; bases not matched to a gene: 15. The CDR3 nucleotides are TGTGCTCTTGCCCTACTCGGGACTGGGGGATACCTGTACACCGATAAACTCATCTTT. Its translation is CALALLGTGGYLYTDKLIF.

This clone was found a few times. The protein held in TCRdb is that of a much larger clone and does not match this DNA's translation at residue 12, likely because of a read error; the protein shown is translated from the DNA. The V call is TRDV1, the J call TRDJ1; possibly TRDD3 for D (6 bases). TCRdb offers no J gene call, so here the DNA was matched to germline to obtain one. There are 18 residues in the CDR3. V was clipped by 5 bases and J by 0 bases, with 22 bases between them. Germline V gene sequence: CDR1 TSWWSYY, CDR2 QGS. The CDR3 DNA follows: TGTGCTCTTGGGAAAAAGTATTCGCGTGGGGGGGACACCGATAAACTCATCTTT. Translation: CALGKKYSRGGDTDKLIF.

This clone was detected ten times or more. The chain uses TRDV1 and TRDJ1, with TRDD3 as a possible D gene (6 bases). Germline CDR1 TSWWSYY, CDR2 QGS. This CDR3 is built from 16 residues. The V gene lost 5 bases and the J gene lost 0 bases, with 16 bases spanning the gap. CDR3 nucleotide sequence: TGTGCTCTTGGGCCACCTAGGGGATTGTACACCGATAAACTCATCTTT. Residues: CALGPPRGLYTDKLIF.

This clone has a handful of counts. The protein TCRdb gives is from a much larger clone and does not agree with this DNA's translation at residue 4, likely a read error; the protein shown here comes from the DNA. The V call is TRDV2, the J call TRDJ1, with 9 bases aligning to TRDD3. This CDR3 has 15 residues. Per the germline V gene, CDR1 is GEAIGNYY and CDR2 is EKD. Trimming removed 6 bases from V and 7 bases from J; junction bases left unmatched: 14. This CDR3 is CACYSVLGDRTKLIF. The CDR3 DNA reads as TGTGCCTGTTACTCCGTCTTGGGGGATAGGACTAAACTCATCTTT.

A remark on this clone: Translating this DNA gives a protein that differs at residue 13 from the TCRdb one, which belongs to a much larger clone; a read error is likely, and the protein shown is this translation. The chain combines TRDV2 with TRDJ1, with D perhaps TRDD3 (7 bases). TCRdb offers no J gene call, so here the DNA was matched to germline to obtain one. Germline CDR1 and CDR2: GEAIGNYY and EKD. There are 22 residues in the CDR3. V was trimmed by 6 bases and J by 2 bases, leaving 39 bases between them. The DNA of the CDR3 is TGTGCCTGTTGGCATCCTACGTCTTCTAGGTCTACTAGGGGATATTTTACCGATAAACTCATCTTT. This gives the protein CACWHPTSSRSTRGYFTDKLIF.

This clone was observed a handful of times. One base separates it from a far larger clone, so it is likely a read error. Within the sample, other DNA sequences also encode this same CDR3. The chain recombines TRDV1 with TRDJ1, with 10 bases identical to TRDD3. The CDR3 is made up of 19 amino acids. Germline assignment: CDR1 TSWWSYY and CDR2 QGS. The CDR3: CALGLSTGGFVGHTDKLIF. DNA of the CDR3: TGTGCTCTTGGCCTCAGTACTGGGGGATTTGTCGGTCACACTGATAAACTAATCTTT.

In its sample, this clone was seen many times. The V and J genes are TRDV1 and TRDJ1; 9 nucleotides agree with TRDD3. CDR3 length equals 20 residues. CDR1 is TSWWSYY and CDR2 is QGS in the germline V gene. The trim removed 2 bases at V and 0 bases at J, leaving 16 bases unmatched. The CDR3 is CALGEWSRGYVFDYTDKLIF. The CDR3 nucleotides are TGTGCTCTTGGGGAATGGTCGAGGGGATACGTTTTCGACTACACCGATAAACTCATCTTT.

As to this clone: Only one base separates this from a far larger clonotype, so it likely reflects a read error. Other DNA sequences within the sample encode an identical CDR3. The CDR3 DNA follows: TGTGCTCTTGGGCCCCTGGAATTCCTTCGATCTATACTAGGGGACTACACCGATAAACTCATCTTT. This sequence encodes CALGPLEFLRSILGDYTDKLIF. V is TRDV1 and J is TRDJ1, with D perhaps assigned TRDD2 or TRDD3 (5 bases each). The J gene is absent in TCRdb and was assigned here via DNA matching to germline. The CDR3 extends over 22 amino acids. Germline V lookup: CDR1 TSWWSYY, CDR2 QGS. Deletions cut 5 bases from V and 0 bases from J, with 34 bases between.

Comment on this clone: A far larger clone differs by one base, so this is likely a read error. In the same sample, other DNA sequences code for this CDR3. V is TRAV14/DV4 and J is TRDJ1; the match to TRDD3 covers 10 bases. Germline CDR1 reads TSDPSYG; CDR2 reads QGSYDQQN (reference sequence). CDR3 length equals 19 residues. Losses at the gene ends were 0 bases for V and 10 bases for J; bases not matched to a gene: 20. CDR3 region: CAMREGDSRYWGIPRGLIF. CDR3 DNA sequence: TGTGCAATGAGAGAGGGCGATTCTCGTTACTGGGGGATCCCGCGGGGACTCATCTTT.

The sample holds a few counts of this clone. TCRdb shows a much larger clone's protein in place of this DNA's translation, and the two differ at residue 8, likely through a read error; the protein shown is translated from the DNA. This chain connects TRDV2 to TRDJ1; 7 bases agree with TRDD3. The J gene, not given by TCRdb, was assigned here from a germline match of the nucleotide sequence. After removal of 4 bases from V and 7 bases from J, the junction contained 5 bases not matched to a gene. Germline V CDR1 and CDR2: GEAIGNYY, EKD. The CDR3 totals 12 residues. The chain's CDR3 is CACDLGVGKLIF. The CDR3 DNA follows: TGTGCCTGTGATCTGGGGGTTGGTAAACTCATCTTT.

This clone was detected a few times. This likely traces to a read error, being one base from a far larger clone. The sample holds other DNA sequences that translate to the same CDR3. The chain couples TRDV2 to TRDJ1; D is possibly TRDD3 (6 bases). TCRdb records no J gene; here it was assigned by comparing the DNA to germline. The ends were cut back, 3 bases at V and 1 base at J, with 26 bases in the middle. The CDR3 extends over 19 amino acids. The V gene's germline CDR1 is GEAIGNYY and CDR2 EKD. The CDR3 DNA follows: TGTGCCTGTGACCCTCTTCCAGTCCGGATACCGGACCTCACCGATAAACTCATCTTT. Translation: CACDPLPVRIPDLTDKLIF.

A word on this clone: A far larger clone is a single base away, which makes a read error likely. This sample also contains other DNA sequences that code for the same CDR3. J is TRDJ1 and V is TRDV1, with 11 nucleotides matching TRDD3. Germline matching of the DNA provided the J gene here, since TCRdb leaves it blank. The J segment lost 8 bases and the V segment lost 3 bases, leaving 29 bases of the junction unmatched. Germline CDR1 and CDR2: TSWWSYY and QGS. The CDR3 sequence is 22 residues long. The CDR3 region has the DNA TGTGCTCTTGGGGAGCGTGGTACTGGGGGATATGGGTCGAATGGCTGTCCGATGAAACTCATCTTT. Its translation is CALGERGTGGYGSNGCPMKLIF.

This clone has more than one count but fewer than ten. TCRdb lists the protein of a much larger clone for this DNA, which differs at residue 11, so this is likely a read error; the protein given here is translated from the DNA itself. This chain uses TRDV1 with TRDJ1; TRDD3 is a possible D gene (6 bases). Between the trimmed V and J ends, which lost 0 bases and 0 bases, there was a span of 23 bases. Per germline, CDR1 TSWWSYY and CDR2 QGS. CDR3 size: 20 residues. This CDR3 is CALGELGRWGLLRYTDKLIF. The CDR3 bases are TGTGCTCTTGGGGAACTTGGAAGATGGGGGTTACTTAGGTACACCGATAAACTCATCTTT.

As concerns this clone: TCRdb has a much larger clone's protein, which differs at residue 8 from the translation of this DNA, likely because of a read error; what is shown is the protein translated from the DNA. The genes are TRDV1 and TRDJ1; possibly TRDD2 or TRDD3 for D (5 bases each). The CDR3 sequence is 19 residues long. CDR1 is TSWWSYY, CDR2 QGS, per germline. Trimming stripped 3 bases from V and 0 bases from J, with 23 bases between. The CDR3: CALGDRFLHGPGYTDKLIF. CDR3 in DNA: TGTGCTCTTGGGGACCGTTTCCTCCACGGACCTGGGTACACCGATAAACTCATCTTT.

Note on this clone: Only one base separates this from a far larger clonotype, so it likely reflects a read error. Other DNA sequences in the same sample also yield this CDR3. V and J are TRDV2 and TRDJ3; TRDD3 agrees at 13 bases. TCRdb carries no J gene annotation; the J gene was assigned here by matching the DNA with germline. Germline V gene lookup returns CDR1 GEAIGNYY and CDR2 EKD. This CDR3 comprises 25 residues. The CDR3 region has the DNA TGTGCCTGCGACACCGGTGCTCTACCCAGATACTGGGGGATACGAGGGTCCTGGGACACCCGACAGATGTTTTTC. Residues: CACDTGALPRYWGIRGSWDTRQMFF.

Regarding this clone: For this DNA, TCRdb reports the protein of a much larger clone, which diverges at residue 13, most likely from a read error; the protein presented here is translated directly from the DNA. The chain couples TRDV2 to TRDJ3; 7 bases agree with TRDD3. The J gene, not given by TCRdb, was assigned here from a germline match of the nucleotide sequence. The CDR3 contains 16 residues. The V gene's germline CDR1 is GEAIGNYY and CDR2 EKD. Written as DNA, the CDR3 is TGTGCCTGTGACACCGTACTGGGGTGGGACACCCGACGGATGTTTTTC. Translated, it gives CACDTVLGWDTRRMFF.

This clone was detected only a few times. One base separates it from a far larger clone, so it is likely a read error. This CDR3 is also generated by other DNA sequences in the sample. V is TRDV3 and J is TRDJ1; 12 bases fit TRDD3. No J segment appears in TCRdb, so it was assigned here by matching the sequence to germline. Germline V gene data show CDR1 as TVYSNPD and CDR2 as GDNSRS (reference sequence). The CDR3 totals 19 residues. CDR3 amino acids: CAFRGGTGGYRWYTDKLIF. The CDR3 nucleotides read TGTGCCTTTCGCGGGGGTACTGGGGGATACCGATGGTACACTGATAAACTCATCTTT.

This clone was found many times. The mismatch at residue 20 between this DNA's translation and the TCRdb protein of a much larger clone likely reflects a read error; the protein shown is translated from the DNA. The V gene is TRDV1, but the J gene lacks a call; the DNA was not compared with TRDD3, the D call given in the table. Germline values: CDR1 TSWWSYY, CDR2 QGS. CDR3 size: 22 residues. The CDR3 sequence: CALGELRLTFWGKTSYTDKPIF. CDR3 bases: TGTGCTCTTGGGGAACTAAGACTGACCTTCTGGGGGAAAACTAGCTACACCGATAAACCCATCTTT.